This is a list of T cell receptor beta chains from one sample in a study of Ad26.COV2.S vaccination and SARS-CoV-2 variants. Clones were read by immunoSEQ multiplex PCR, and TCRdb kept only the in-frame ones, dropping some. The sample includes roughly 420,000 clones, nearly 90% of them seen just once. The source material was peripheral blood, sampled in a trial of Ad26.COV2.S vaccine versus placebo. These receptors came from a person aged 18-60 years who received the Ad26.COV2.S COVID-19 vaccine or a placebo. The CDR3 runs from the conserved cysteine through the conserved F or W. Fields, in order: D gene, V gene, clone size, J gene, CDR3 DNA, CDR3 protein. The D gene is left open where the match is weak. Not all rows give a size; the values are once, few, many and, for expanded clones, a class.

>TRBD2|TRBV9|-|TRBJ2-1
TGTGCCAGCAGCGTCTTCTTAGCGGGAGCGGGGAACAATGAGCAGTTCTTC
CASSVFLAGAGNNEQFF
>TRBD2|TRBV7-8|-|TRBJ2-2
TGTGCCAGCGGGGTACTCGGGAGGGCCTCGACAGGCGGGGAGCTGTTTTTT
CASGVLGRASTGGELFF
>-|TRBV5-1|-|TRBJ2-5
TGCGCCAGCAGCCTGGGACGAGGGGAGACCCAGTACTTC
CASSLGRGETQYF
>-|TRBV5-5|once|TRBJ1-1
TGTGCCAGCAGCCCACCAGCAAGGAACACTGAAGCTTTCTTT
CASSPPARNTEAFF
>-|TRBV28|-|TRBJ1-1
TGTGCCAGCAGTTACTCCGGGTTAACTGAAGCTTTCTTT
CASSYSGLTEAFF
>TRBD1|TRBV19|-|TRBJ1-3
TGTGCCAGTACCCCGGACAGGGACTCTGGAAACACCATATATTTT
CASTPDRDSGNTIYF
>-|TRBV5-1|-|TRBJ2-2
TGCGCCAGCAGTTTGGCGGTGAACACCGGGGAGCTGTTTTTT
CASSLAVNTGELFF
>TRBD1|TRBV6-5|-|TRBJ1-2
TGTGCCAGCAGGTTAAGTGGAGGGGGCGACTATGGCTACACCTTC
CASRLSGGGDYGYTF
>-|TRBV9|-|TRBJ2-3
TGTGCCAGCAGCGTAGGAGAGGGCACGCAGTATTTT
CASSVGEGTQYF
>-|TRBV7-9|-|TRBJ1-1
TGTGCCAGCCACGGTCCGACTAACTGGGCCACTGAAGCTTTCTTT
CASHGPTNWATEAFF
>-|TRBV5-1|-|TRBJ2-7
TGCGCCAGCAGCCCTGTCTTGACAGAGTACGAGCAGTACTTC
CASSPVLTEYEQYF
>TRBD1|TRBV2|-|TRBJ2-3
TGTGCCAGCAGTTCTAACAGGGGAATTGCAGCAGATACGCAGTATTTT
CASSSNRGIAADTQYF
>-|TRBV19|-|TRBJ2-3
TGTGCCAGTAGTATTGGGACCAGGCCAGATACGCAGTATTTT
CASSIGTRPDTQYF
>-|TRBV5-1|-|TRBJ2-3
TGCGCCAGCAGCTTGGCCTGGGGGGCCTCCAGCACAGATACGCAGTATTTT
CASSLAWGASSTDTQYF
>-|TRBV9|-|TRBJ1-3
TGTGCCAGCAGCGTTGGCAGCGGAAACACCATATATTTT
CASSVGSGNTIYF
>-|TRBV11-3|-|TRBJ1-3
TGTGCCAGCAGCTTCTCGGGTGGAAACACCATATATTTT
CASSFSGGNTIYF